The T cell receptor (beta chain) described here comes from a study of blood T cell repertoires in COVID-19. Overall study: PBMCs, B-cell-depleted T cells, or T cells were the source of the cDNA or gDNA that made up the material.

Data came from immunoSEQ multiplex PCR; TCRdb stores just in-frame clones and leaves some out. The sample contains around 160,000 clones, approximately 80% of which appear only once. Sequencing was performed on peripheral blood. The clonotype comes from a human donor with acute or convalescent COVID-19. The donor label of this sample is uncertain.

For the CDR3, the DNA is TGTGCCTGGAGTAGGGACAGGGGAGGCTACACCTTC. It is translated as CAWSRDRGGYTF. The chain combines TRBV30 with TRBJ1-2; TRBD1 aligns across 10 bases. Germline V CDR1 and CDR2: GTSNPN, SVGIG (reference sequence). There are 12 residues in the CDR3. The V gene end was trimmed by 2 bases and the J gene end by 8 bases; junction bases not matched to a gene: 2.